This T cell receptor beta chain emerged from a study of cytotoxic CD8 clonotypes in ibrutinib-treated CLL. The repertoire was sequenced with immunoSEQ multiplex PCR; TCRdb's copy has only in-frame clones and lacks some. The table lists more than 110,000 clones, approximately 89% of them singletons. Trimming pared 5 bases from V and 5 bases from J, leaving 10 bases between. CDR1 MDHEN and CDR2 SYDVKM come from the germline V gene. The CDR3 sequence is 12 residues long. The genes are TRBV28 and TRBJ2-7; possibly TRBD1 or TRBD2 for D (6 bases each). The sequenced sample was PBMCs, obtained after 12 months of ibrutinib treatment. The sequence was collected from a human donor with chronic lymphocytic leukemia. In DNA form, the CDR3 reads TGTGCCAGCAGTGTGGGGGGCGACGAGCAGTACTTC. Protein: CASSVGGDEQYF.